The rows below give T cell receptor beta chains drawn from one sample of a study of cytomegalovirus exposure and HLA in healthy donors. Data came from immunoSEQ multiplex PCR; TCRdb stores just in-frame clones and leaves some out. Among 150,000 to 200,000 clones listed, 72% were seen once. The sequenced sample consisted of PBMCs. These receptors all come from a human donor in good health. Each CDR3 is given with its conserved first and last residue. A D gene is named only where the DNA matches it firmly. Clone size is shown for a subset of rows, as once, few, many or a class of expanded clone.

j_call: TRBJ1-4
v_call: TRBV5-1
clone_size: .
d_call: .
cdr3_nt: TGCGCCAGCAGCGACGGGGGGGGTTCAACTAATGAAAAACTGTTTTTT
cdr3_aa: CASSDGGGSTNEKLFF

j_call: TRBJ1-6
v_call: TRBV4-1
clone_size: .
d_call: .
cdr3_nt: TGCGCCAGCAGCCAAGGGTACATTAGCAGCTCCTATAATTCACCCCTCCACTTT
cdr3_aa: CASSQGYISSSYNSPLHF

j_call: TRBJ2-6
v_call: TRBV6-1
clone_size: .
d_call: TRBD1
cdr3_nt: TGTGCCGCCTCCACAGGGGACTCTGGGGCCAACGTCCTGACTTTC
cdr3_aa: CAASTGDSGANVLTF

j_call: TRBJ1-4
v_call: TRBV7-6
clone_size: once
d_call: .
cdr3_nt: TGTGCCAGCAGCCTCAGCGGGGGGCAGGAAAAACTGTTTTTT
cdr3_aa: CASSLSGGQEKLFF

j_call: TRBJ2-4
v_call: TRBV5-1
clone_size: .
d_call: .
cdr3_nt: TGCGCCAGCAGTCCGGGGGTAACACTAGCCAAAAACATTCAGTACTTC
cdr3_aa: CASSPGVTLAKNIQYF

j_call: TRBJ2-3
v_call: TRBV7-2
clone_size: few
d_call: TRBD1
cdr3_nt: TGTGCCAGCAGCTACCGTCGGACAGGGTTGGGGGATACGCAGTATTTT
cdr3_aa: CASSYRRTGLGDTQYF

j_call: TRBJ1-2
v_call: TRBV7-9
clone_size: .
d_call: TRBD1
cdr3_nt: TGTGCCAGCAGCCCCCCGTGGGACAGGGATGGCTACACCTTC
cdr3_aa: CASSPPWDRDGYTF

j_call: TRBJ2-3
v_call: TRBV11-2
clone_size: .
d_call: .
cdr3_nt: TGTGCCAGCAGCTTAGGGCGGTTAAGCACAGATACGCAGTATTTT
cdr3_aa: CASSLGRLSTDTQYF

j_call: TRBJ1-5
v_call: TRBV6-1
clone_size: few
d_call: .
cdr3_nt: TGTGCCAGCAGTCCAAACAGTAATCAGCCCCAGCATTTT
cdr3_aa: CASSPNSNQPQHF

j_call: TRBJ2-3
v_call: TRBV7-3
clone_size: .
d_call: TRBD1
cdr3_nt: TGTGCCAGCAGCAGGGACAGGGGGCGCACAGATACGCAGTATTTT
cdr3_aa: CASSRDRGRTDTQYF

j_call: TRBJ1-5
v_call: TRBV23-1
clone_size: .
d_call: .
cdr3_nt: TGCGCCAGGTCCCGAGGGGGAGAAAGCAATCAGCCCCAGCATTTT
cdr3_aa: CARSRGGESNQPQHF

j_call: TRBJ1-3
v_call: TRBV2
clone_size: .
d_call: .
cdr3_nt: TGTGCCAGCAGTGAAGAAGCCGGCAGGCGATACTCTGGAAACACCATATATTTT
cdr3_aa: CASSEEAGRRYSGNTIYF

j_call: TRBJ1-2
v_call: TRBV4-3
clone_size: few
d_call: .
cdr3_nt: TGCGCCAGCAGCCAATTTTCAGCTAACTATGGCTACACCTTC
cdr3_aa: CASSQFSANYGYTF

j_call: TRBJ1-5
v_call: TRBV2
clone_size: .
d_call: .
cdr3_nt: TGTGCCAGCAGTTCCGACAGCAGCAATCAGCCCCAGCATTTT
cdr3_aa: CASSSDSSNQPQHF

j_call: TRBJ2-2
v_call: TRBV7-2
clone_size: .
d_call: .
cdr3_nt: TGTGCCAGCAGCTTACGCCTTGCGGCGTTGCGGGAGCTGTTTTTT
cdr3_aa: CASSLRLAALRELFF

j_call: TRBJ2-5
v_call: TRBV6-5
clone_size: .
d_call: TRBD2
cdr3_nt: TGTGCCAGCAGTTACCGCTCGATAGCGGGGTCAGAGACCCAGTACTTC
cdr3_aa: CASSYRSIAGSETQYF

j_call: TRBJ1-2
v_call: TRBV9
clone_size: once
d_call: TRBD1
cdr3_nt: TGTGCCAGCAGCGTAACAACAGGGGGGGATGGCTACACCTTC
cdr3_aa: CASSVTTGGDGYTF

j_call: TRBJ2-7
v_call: TRBV7-2
clone_size: .
d_call: TRBD1
cdr3_nt: TGTGCCAGCAGCCCCCGGACAGGGTCGGGCTACGAGCAGTACTTC
cdr3_aa: CASSPRTGSGYEQYF

j_call: TRBJ2-7
v_call: TRBV13
clone_size: .
d_call: TRBD1
cdr3_nt: TGTGCCAGCAGCCCCCGGGACAGACCCTACGAGCAGTACTTC
cdr3_aa: CASSPRDRPYEQYF

j_call: TRBJ1-2
v_call: TRBV4-3
clone_size: .
d_call: TRBD1
cdr3_nt: TGCGCCAGCAGCCAGGGTGGGACAGGGGTCTATGGCTACACCTTC
cdr3_aa: CASSQGGTGVYGYTF

j_call: TRBJ2-7
v_call: TRBV28
clone_size: .
d_call: TRBD1
cdr3_nt: TGTGCCAGCAGTTTATTCTTCGGACAGGGGGGGCGGGAGCAGTACTTC
cdr3_aa: CASSLFFGQGGREQYF

j_call: TRBJ1-1
v_call: TRBV19
clone_size: .
d_call: .
cdr3_nt: TGTGCCAGTAGTAAGCCGGGGATGAACACTGAAGCTTTCTTT
cdr3_aa: CASSKPGMNTEAFF

j_call: TRBJ2-1
v_call: TRBV28
clone_size: few
d_call: TRBD1
cdr3_nt: TGTGCCAGCAGTTATATCTTTGGGACAGGGGTCTATGAGCAGTTCTTC
cdr3_aa: CASSYIFGTGVYEQFF

j_call: TRBJ1-2
v_call: TRBV14
clone_size: .
d_call: TRBD1
cdr3_nt: TGTGCCAGCAGCCAAGCAGGGACAGGGACTCACTATGGCTACACCTTC
cdr3_aa: CASSQAGTGTHYGYTF

j_call: TRBJ1-2
v_call: TRBV10-2
clone_size: few
d_call: .
cdr3_nt: TGCGCCAGCGGCGATCCCCTCGACTCCGAGGCCAATGGCTACACCTTC
cdr3_aa: CASGDPLDSEANGYTF

j_call: TRBJ2-3
v_call: TRBV5-1
clone_size: .
d_call: TRBD1
cdr3_nt: TGCGCCAGCAGCTGGGGACAGGCCACAGATACGCAGTATTTT
cdr3_aa: CASSWGQATDTQYF

j_call: TRBJ1-6
v_call: TRBV5-1
clone_size: .
d_call: .
cdr3_nt: TGCGCCAGCAGCTACGACTCATATTCACCCCTCCACTTT
cdr3_aa: CASSYDSYSPLHF

j_call: TRBJ2-7
v_call: TRBV7-3
clone_size: .
d_call: TRBD1
cdr3_nt: TGTGCCAGCAGCTTAACCGGGACAGGGTTTAACGAGCAGTACTTC
cdr3_aa: CASSLTGTGFNEQYF

j_call: TRBJ1-2
v_call: TRBV2
clone_size: .
d_call: .
cdr3_nt: TGTGCCAGCAGTTACACAAACAGGGTAGGCTATGGCTACACCTTC
cdr3_aa: CASSYTNRVGYGYTF

j_call: TRBJ1-4
v_call: TRBV19
clone_size: .
d_call: TRBD1
cdr3_nt: TGTGCCAGTAGTATCGACAGGGACAATGAAAAACTGTTTTTT
cdr3_aa: CASSIDRDNEKLFF

j_call: TRBJ2-4
v_call: TRBV12-5
clone_size: few
d_call: .
cdr3_nt: TGTGCTAGTGGTCTACCGTCCCATAGTGGCATTCAGTACTTC
cdr3_aa: CASGLPSHSGIQYF

j_call: TRBJ2-2
v_call: TRBV27
clone_size: once
d_call: TRBD1
cdr3_nt: TGTGCCAGCAGCCGGACAGGGTCCGGGGAGCTGTTTTTT
cdr3_aa: CASSRTGSGELFF

j_call: TRBJ2-1
v_call: TRBV6-5
clone_size: .
d_call: .
cdr3_nt: TGTGCCAGCAGTTACGCGTTTAGCTCCTACAATGAGCAGTTCTTC
cdr3_aa: CASSYAFSSYNEQFF

j_call: TRBJ2-1
v_call: TRBV7-2
clone_size: .
d_call: TRBD2
cdr3_nt: TGTGCCAGCAGCCCGCGACTAGCGAACAATGAGCAGTTCTTC
cdr3_aa: CASSPRLANNEQFF

j_call: TRBJ2-3
v_call: TRBV29-1
clone_size: many
d_call: TRBD2
cdr3_nt: TGCAGCGTCAATGGACTAGCGGGGGGCGCAGATACGCAGTATTTT
cdr3_aa: CSVNGLAGGADTQYF

j_call: TRBJ2-2
v_call: TRBV11-3
clone_size: .
d_call: .
cdr3_nt: TGTGCCAGCAGCCCCTGGGGAGACACCGGGGAGCTGTTTTTT
cdr3_aa: CASSPWGDTGELFF

j_call: TRBJ2-5
v_call: TRBV7-6
clone_size: .
d_call: .
cdr3_nt: TGTGCCAGCAGCTTCGGACTCATAGAGACCCAGTACTTC
cdr3_aa: CASSFGLIETQYF